The rows below give T cell receptor beta chains drawn from one sample of a study of T cells after posttransplantation cyclophosphamide. Data came from immunoSEQ multiplex PCR; TCRdb stores just in-frame clones and leaves some out. The sample includes 66,000 or so clones, around 95% of them seen just once. Sequencing was performed on PBMCs. These receptors all stem from a woman between 25 and 40 years old in good health and a related stem cell transplant donor. Both conserved end residues are part of each CDR3. A D gene is named only where the DNA matches it firmly. Clone sizes are given selectively: once, few, many, or a class where the clone is expanded.

TRBV2,TRBD1,TRBJ1-6,.,CASRAGTVSFQSLHF,TGTGCCAGCAGGGCTGGGACAGTCTCGTTTCAATCCCTCCACTTT
TRBV4-3,.,TRBJ1-6,.,CASSQVGTGNSPLHF,TGCGCCAGCAGCCAAGTGGGGACGGGTAATTCACCCCTCCACTTT
TRBV19,TRBD1,TRBJ2-1,.,CASAGTGQVNEQFF,TGTGCCAGTGCCGGGACAGGGCAGGTCAATGAGCAGTTCTTC
TRBV4-1,TRBD1,TRBJ1-2,.,CASSHPPRDRGQPGYTF,TGCGCCAGCAGCCACCCCCCCCGCGACAGGGGTCAACCGGGCTACACCTTC
TRBV4-3,TRBD2,TRBJ2-1,.,CASSQVVLAGGRGSYNEQFF,TGCGCCAGCAGCCAAGTCGTCCTAGCGGGGGGGCGGGGATCCTACAATGAGCAGTTCTTC
TRBV11-2,TRBD1,TRBJ2-2,.,CASSLLPPSGQGAGELFF,TGTGCCAGCAGCTTACTCCCTCCCTCGGGACAGGGGGCGGGGGAGCTGTTTTTT
TRBV10-3,TRBD2,TRBJ2-2,.,CAIPGGGSNTGELFF,TGTGCCATACCCGGCGGGGGATCGAACACCGGGGAGCTGTTTTTT
TRBV6-4,.,TRBJ2-1,.,CAREPRNEQFF,TGTGCCAGGGAACCACGCAATGAGCAGTTCTTC
TRBV2,TRBD2,TRBJ2-1,.,CASSRRLAGTSYNEQFF,TGTGCCAGCAGTCGAAGACTAGCGGGGACCTCCTACAATGAGCAGTTCTTC
TRBV6-6,.,TRBJ1-6,.,CASSRRDNSPLHF,TGTGCCAGCAGTCGAAGGGATAATTCACCCCTCCACTTT
TRBV6-4,.,TRBJ2-2,.,CASGGQPDSGELFF,TGTGCCAGCGGGGGTCAACCTGACTCGGGGGAGCTGTTTTTT
TRBV4-2,TRBD2,TRBJ2-3,.,CASSQTSGGSDTQYF,TGTGCCAGCAGCCAAACTAGCGGGGGGTCAGATACGCAGTATTTT
TRBV11-2,.,TRBJ2-3,.,CASSSRINPGPDTQYF,TGTGCCAGCAGCTCGCGCATTAATCCTGGACCAGATACGCAGTATTTT
TRBV29-1,.,TRBJ2-7,once,CSVEVVGMNEQYF,TGCAGCGTTGAAGTAGTGGGGATGAACGAGCAGTACTTC
TRBV29-1,.,TRBJ2-3,.,CSTSGAFTDTQYF,TGCAGCACCTCCGGGGCCTTCACAGATACGCAGTATTTT
TRBV30,.,TRBJ1-1,.,CAWLIWTEAFF,TGTGCCTGGTTGATCTGGACTGAAGCTTTCTTT
TRBV9,TRBD1,TRBJ2-7,once,CASSAPTGQGLGEQYF,TGTGCCAGCAGCGCTCCAACGGGACAGGGCTTAGGCGAGCAGTACTTC
TRBV7-2,.,TRBJ1-6,few,CASTSERNSPLHF,TGTGCCAGCACCAGTGAACGGAATTCACCCCTCCACTTT
TRBV7-8,TRBD2,TRBJ2-7,once,CASSLGTSLSSYEQYF,TGTGCCAGCAGCCTAGGGACTAGCCTAAGCTCCTACGAGCAGTACTTC
TRBV5-1,TRBD1,TRBJ1-2,.,CASRIRDRGRGYGYTF,TGCGCCAGCAGGATCCGGGACAGGGGTCGGGGCTATGGCTACACCTTC
TRBV2,.,TRBJ2-3,.,CASSEGQFLGTDTQYF,TGTGCCAGCAGTGAAGGACAGTTTCTCGGCACAGATACGCAGTATTTT
TRBV4-3,.,TRBJ2-3,.,CASSQEFPPGTDTQYF,TGCGCCAGCAGCCAAGAATTCCCCCCGGGTACAGATACGCAGTATTTT
TRBV4-2,.,TRBJ2-7,.,CASSRNLMELNPSYEQYF,TGTGCCAGCAGCCGGAACCTCATGGAGCTCAACCCATCCTACGAGCAGTACTTC
TRBV27,TRBD1,TRBJ1-1,once,CASSSGQGPEAFF,TGTGCCAGCAGTTCGGGACAGGGCCCTGAAGCTTTCTTT
TRBV19,TRBD1,TRBJ1-2,.,CASSEVGTGLYGYTF,TGTGCCAGTAGTGAGGTCGGGACAGGACTCTATGGCTACACCTTC
TRBV7-2,.,TRBJ2-7,.,CASRDVGDRDEQYF,TGTGCCAGCAGGGACGTGGGGGATCGGGACGAGCAGTACTTC
TRBV5-4,.,TRBJ2-7,.,CASTEWALREQYF,TGTGCCAGCACTGAGTGGGCCTTACGCGAGCAGTACTTC
TRBV5-1,TRBD1,TRBJ1-1,.,CASSITGGGTEAFF,TGCGCCAGCAGCATCACAGGGGGCGGCACTGAAGCTTTCTTT
TRBV14,.,TRBJ2-7,.,CASSQDLGPEQYF,TGTGCCAGCAGCCAAGATTTGGGACCCGAGCAGTACTTC